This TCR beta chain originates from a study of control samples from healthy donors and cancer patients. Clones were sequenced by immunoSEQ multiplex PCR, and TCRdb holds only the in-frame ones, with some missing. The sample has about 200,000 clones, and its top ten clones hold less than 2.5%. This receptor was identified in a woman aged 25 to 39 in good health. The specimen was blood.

The CDR3 region has the DNA TGTGCCAGCAGCCAAAATCAGGGGCACCATCAGCCCCAGCATTTT. Encoded protein: CASSQNQGHHQPQHF. The rearrangement uses TRBV5-5 and TRBJ1-5, with D perhaps matching TRBD1 (6 bases). Trimming removed 4 bases at V and 5 bases at J, with 16 bases between. The germline gives CDR1 SGHKS, CDR2 YYEKEE (reference sequence). The CDR3 consists of 15 residues.